The source of this T cell receptor beta chain is a study of blood T cells in healthy people across ages. Every sample yielded at least 6 million isolated PBMCs. Then a second PCR, running about 6 to 11 cycles, was carried out with a sample-barcoded 5' primer and a J-beta primer mix. Per sample, CDR3-containing paired-end reads numbered at least 2.5 million. TCRdb independently ran MiXCR on the 5' RACE reads; one entry per CDR3 protein. Here the sample spans 600,000 to 900,000 distinct CDR3 sequences, about 26% being singletons. The same data also went into a second study, on T cells of mothers and their children.

The TCR sequence derives from a boy aged 5-17 years in good health. Material for sequencing was blood.

The CDR3 nucleotides read TGTGCCAGCAGCAAACACATGGCTGAGACCCAGTACTTC. Amino acid sequence: CASSKHMAETQYF. This chain links TRBV6-6 with TRBJ2-5; D remains ambiguous. This CDR3 spans 13 amino acids. Germline values: CDR1 MNHNY, CDR2 SVGAGI (reference sequence). The V and J ends lost 6 bases and 5 bases respectively, with 13 bases between them.